This T cell receptor beta chain was recovered during a study of cytomegalovirus exposure and HLA in healthy donors. 13 Jbeta primers and 60 Vbeta primers were used for the PCR. The protocol was immunoSEQ multiplex PCR, while the TCRdb copy is restricted to in-frame clones and leaves out a portion. The sample consists of some 140,000 clones, roughly four fifths of them appearing once. Trimming cost V 3 bases and J 1 base, with 7 bases left between them. Germline V gene sequence: CDR1 LNHDA, CDR2 SQIVND (reference sequence). The CDR3 length is 13 residues. The sample taken for sequencing was PBMCs. The receptor was derived from a woman aged 45-65 years in good health and CMV-seropositive. This sequence joins TRBV19 and TRBJ2-7; D is uncertain. CDR3 bases: TGTGCCAGTAGTATCGGTCGTTCCTACGAGCAGTACTTC. Translated: CASSIGRSYEQYF. The full variable domain, completed using reference TRBV19 and TRBJ2-7, is DGGITQSPKYLFRKEGQNVTLSCEQNLNHDAMYWYRQDPGQGLRLIYYSQIVNDFQKGDIAEGYSVSREKKESFPLTVTSAQKNPTAFYLCASSIGRSYEQYFGPGTRLTVT.